Listed below are T cell receptor beta chains from one sample, sequenced in a study of T cells expressing NK-cell markers. TCRdb reanalyzed the 5' RACE reads, giving one entry per CDR3 protein sequence and no DNA. This table holds around 380,000 distinct CDR3 sequences. Sequenced input: blood T cells: a sorted CD56 or NKG2C T cell subset, CD4+ or CD8+ T cells, or bulk PBMC T cells (not recorded which). These TCRs come from a woman between 50 and 59 years old in good health. Each CDR3 is given with its conserved first and last residue. Each record gives: clone size, V gene, J gene, CDR3 protein. Clone sizes are given selectively: once, few, many, or a class where the clone is expanded.

clone size: NA; V gene: TRBV15; J gene: TRBJ2-3; CDR3 protein: CATSRDPTPGTDTQYF
clone size: NA; V gene: TRBV7-9; J gene: TRBJ2-5; CDR3 protein: CASSDYRGYETQYF
clone size: NA; V gene: TRBV15; J gene: TRBJ1-4; CDR3 protein: CATDHGGIPGQGFF
clone size: NA; V gene: TRBV7-2; J gene: TRBJ2-1; CDR3 protein: CASSLVGLAVTNEQFF
clone size: NA; V gene: TRBV7-3; J gene: TRBJ2-2; CDR3 protein: CASSHGVGELFF
clone size: NA; V gene: TRBV12-3/TRBV12-4; J gene: TRBJ2-1; CDR3 protein: CASSLGPPEQFF
clone size: NA; V gene: TRBV27; J gene: TRBJ2-2; CDR3 protein: CASNRREGGELFF
clone size: NA; V gene: TRBV24-1; J gene: TRBJ2-7; CDR3 protein: CATSDFPHYEQYF
clone size: NA; V gene: TRBV10-3; J gene: TRBJ2-1; CDR3 protein: CAISGGTSIRQFF
clone size: NA; V gene: TRBV20-1; J gene: TRBJ2-7; CDR3 protein: CSARVMGLAPYEQYF
clone size: NA; V gene: TRBV27; J gene: TRBJ2-7; CDR3 protein: CASSWGKEQYF
clone size: NA; V gene: TRBV12-5; J gene: TRBJ2-1; CDR3 protein: CASGLSGNLYNEQFF
clone size: NA; V gene: TRBV28; J gene: TRBJ2-3; CDR3 protein: CASSPSRDGQYF
clone size: medium-sized; V gene: TRBV2; J gene: TRBJ2-1; CDR3 protein: CASSGSGRAYEQFF
clone size: NA; V gene: TRBV5-6; J gene: TRBJ1-2; CDR3 protein: CASSTYAVLYKYGYTF
clone size: NA; V gene: TRBV12-3/TRBV12-4; J gene: TRBJ1-3; CDR3 protein: CASSFLVDGNTIYF
clone size: NA; V gene: TRBV29-1; J gene: TRBJ2-1; CDR3 protein: CSAPTGVEQFF
clone size: NA; V gene: TRBV5-1; J gene: TRBJ2-3; CDR3 protein: CASSLGGFGDKQYF
clone size: NA; V gene: TRBV7-8; J gene: TRBJ1-3; CDR3 protein: CASSSAPGRFSGNTIYF
clone size: NA; V gene: TRBV7-2; J gene: TRBJ2-2; CDR3 protein: CASSLYGGTNTGELFF
clone size: NA; V gene: TRBV24-1; J gene: TRBJ2-1; CDR3 protein: CATAYAGTGFNEQFF
clone size: NA; V gene: TRBV6-1; J gene: TRBJ2-3; CDR3 protein: CASSEEASKGGTQYF
clone size: NA; V gene: TRBV20-1; J gene: TRBJ2-2; CDR3 protein: CSASIPGNTGELFF
clone size: NA; V gene: TRBV12-5; J gene: TRBJ1-5; CDR3 protein: CASVLSLGNQPQHF
clone size: NA; V gene: TRBV12-3/TRBV12-4; J gene: TRBJ2-2; CDR3 protein: CASSPGQGATTGELFF
clone size: NA; V gene: TRBV12-3/TRBV12-4; J gene: TRBJ2-7; CDR3 protein: CASSLGPSGEQYF
clone size: NA; V gene: TRBV7-2; J gene: TRBJ2-4; CDR3 protein: CASSGTSGRGGKNIQYF
clone size: NA; V gene: TRBV6-1; J gene: TRBJ1-5; CDR3 protein: CASSEGLVPNQPQHF
clone size: NA; V gene: TRBV7-9; J gene: TRBJ2-1; CDR3 protein: CASSFRDRGNYEQFF